The 20 T cell receptor beta chains reported below all come from one sample, sequenced in a study of blood T cell repertoires in COVID-19. Assay used: immunoSEQ multiplex PCR; TCRdb lists only in-frame clones, some missing. The repertoire holds about 21,000 clones, with 84% as singletons. Sequencing was done on a sample of peripheral blood. The receptors were sampled from a man aged 40-55 years with acute or convalescent COVID-19.

This chain uses TRBV6-2 or TRBV6-3 with TRBJ1-1; D not certain. The CDR3 spans 11 residues. The germline V gene encodes CDR1 MNHEY and CDR2 SVGEGT. V lost 3 bases and J lost 11, with 10 bases in between. The CDR3 nucleotides read TGTGCCAGCAGTTATCAGCGGAGGGCTTTCTTT. Translation gives CASSYQRRAFF.

The gene calls are TRBV3-1 (or the pseudogene TRBV3-2) and TRBJ1-2, with 7 bases aligning to TRBD1. The CDR3 is 16 amino acids. Germline CDR1 LGHDT, CDR2 YNNKEL (reference sequence). Germline trimming cut 0 bases from V and 4 bases from J; bases unmatched to any gene: 8. The CDR3 nucleotides are TGTGCCAGCAGCCAAGATCGGATGTCAGGGGGCTATGGCTACACCTTC. Translated, it gives CASSQDRMSGGYGYTF.

For the CDR3, the DNA is TGCGCCAGCAGCTTGGTACAGGGGGCGGACGAGCAGTACTTC. Protein sequence: CASSLVQGADEQYF. The chain is built from TRBV5-1 and TRBJ2-7, with TRBD1 matching 9 bases. The J segment lost 5 bases and the V segment lost 0 bases, leaving 3 bases of the junction unmatched. The CDR3 spans 14 residues. CDR1 is SGHRS and CDR2 is YFSETQ in the germline V gene.

In its sample, this clone was seen once. The chain couples TRBV20-1 to TRBJ2-7; D uncertain. The V end lost 3 bases, the J end lost 0 bases, and 9 bases lay between the germline ends. The germline gives CDR1 DFQATT, CDR2 SNEGSKA (reference sequence). The CDR3 totals 13 residues. The CDR3 protein is CSASIESSYEQYF. In DNA form, the CDR3 reads TGCAGTGCTAGTATAGAGAGCTCCTACGAGCAGTACTTC.

The J gene is TRBJ2-7, the V gene TRBV19; D gene ambiguous. The V gene lost 4 bases and the J gene lost 4 bases, with 14 bases spanning the gap. Germline CDR1 is LNHDA and CDR2 is SQIVND (reference sequence). The CDR3 runs to 14 residues. The CDR3, as DNA: TGTGCCAGTAGTACATCGGCTAGTATGTACGAGCAGTACTTC. Amino acid sequence: CASSTSASMYEQYF.

This rearrangement joins TRBV19 to TRBJ2-2; 10 nucleotides match TRBD1. The CDR3 runs 14 residues. Trimming at V came to 4 bases and at J to 6 bases, leaving 2 bases not matched to a gene. CDR1 and CDR2 from the germline V gene are LNHDA and SQIVND (reference sequence). The CDR3 spells CASSRGQGSGELFF. The CDR3 DNA sequence: TGTGCCAGTAGTAGGGGACAGGGGTCCGGGGAGCTGTTTTTT.

The rearrangement links TRBV29-1 to TRBJ1-2; 8 positions agree with TRBD1. The CDR3 runs 13 residues. V lost 6 bases to trimming and J lost 7 bases; unmatched junction nucleotides: 10. CDR1 and CDR2 from the germline V gene are SQVTM and ANQGSEA. CDR3 nucleotide sequence: TGCAGCGTCGGCTATACAGGGGGGGGTGGCTACACCTTC. The encoded protein is CSVGYTGGGGYTF.

The rearrangement joins TRBV6-5 to TRBJ2-3; possibly TRBD2 for D (5 bases). The CDR3 contains 14 residues. Germline assignment: CDR1 MNHEY and CDR2 SVGAGI. V was clipped by 5 bases and J by 6 bases, with 15 bases between them. This chain's CDR3 is CASSLRVFRDTQYF. As DNA, the CDR3 is TGTGCCAGCAGTCTGCGGGTCTTCAGGGATACGCAGTATTTT.

The chain uses TRBV30 and TRBJ1-2; D is uncertain. CDR3 length: 13 amino acids. Trimming pared 5 bases from V and 4 bases from J, leaving 14 bases between. Germline CDR1 reads GTSNPN; CDR2 reads SVGIG (reference sequence). CDR3 region: CAWSGSSIYGYTF. CDR3 DNA sequence: TGTGCCTGGTCGGGGAGCAGTATCTATGGCTACACCTTC.

J is TRBJ1-2 and V is TRBV3-1 (or the pseudogene TRBV3-2); weak D call: TRBD1 (6 bases). The germline CDR1 and CDR2 sequences are LGHDT and YNNKEL (reference sequence). The CDR3 is 12 residues long. The V end lost 4 bases, the J end lost 4 bases, and 7 bases lay between the germline ends. The CDR3 loop is CASSRDIYGYTF. CDR3 coding DNA: TGTGCCAGCAGCCGGGACATCTATGGCTACACCTTC.

This clone was seen a few times. The rearrangement uses TRBV4-2 and TRBJ1-2; 8 nucleotides align to TRBD1. CDR1 LGHNA and CDR2 YNFKEQ come from the germline V gene. This CDR3 comprises 17 residues. V trimming: 0 bases; J trimming: 4 bases; junction bases outside the gene matches: 10. In DNA, the CDR3 is TGTGCCAGCAGCCAAGAAATACGGGACAGGTACTTCTATGGCTACACCTTC. Its translation is CASSQEIRDRYFYGYTF.

This CDR3 is CASTPARGDGYTF. CDR3 nucleotides: TGTGCCAGCACCCCCGCCAGGGGGGATGGCTACACCTTC. This chain uses TRBV6-5 with TRBJ1-2, with TRBD1 identical over 7 bases. CDR1 MNHEY and CDR2 SVGAGI come from the germline V gene. The V segment lost 7 bases and the J segment 6 bases; nucleotides outside the gene matches: 8. CDR3 length: 13 residues.

The chain combines TRBV4-2 with TRBJ1-2; no reliable D call. The CDR3 extends over 15 amino acids. CDR1 and CDR2 (germline): LGHNA, YNFKEQ. V was shortened by 4 bases and J by 2 bases, with 14 bases between the two germline ends. The chain's CDR3 is CASSLDPGGNYGYTF. In nucleotides, the CDR3 is TGTGCCAGCAGCCTCGATCCCGGAGGAAACTATGGCTACACCTTC.

The rearrangement uses TRBV19 and TRBJ1-2; TRBD1 aligns across 8 bases. V gave up 6 bases and J gave up 3 bases; unmatched junction bases: 6. The germline V gene has CDR1 LNHDA and CDR2 SQIVND (reference sequence). The length of the CDR3 is 14 residues. The chain's CDR3 is CASRGDRIYYGYTF. CDR3 bases: TGTGCCAGTAGGGGGGACAGGATCTACTATGGCTACACCTTC.

V usage is TRBV5-4 and J usage is TRBJ1-1; D is ambiguous. The germline V gene encodes CDR1 SGHNT and CDR2 YYREEE (reference sequence). Trimming took off 3 bases at V and 6 bases at J, with 18 bases between the two ends. There are 15 residues in the CDR3. The CDR3, as DNA: TGTGCCAGCAGCTGGAAGAGGGATGGTCTCTCTGAAGCTTTCTTT. It codes for CASSWKRDGLSEAFF. Full variable domain (outside the CDR3, taken from reference TRBV5-4 and TRBJ1-1): ETGVTQSPTHLIKTRGQQVTLRCSSQSGHNTVSWYQQALGQGPQFIFQYYREEENGRGNFPPRFSGLQFPNYSSELNVNALELDDSALYLCASSWKRDGLSEAFFGQGTRLTVV.

The chain uses TRBV5-1 and TRBJ2-1; tentative D call: TRBD1 (6 bases). The CDR3 runs to 16 residues. Trimming pared 0 bases from V and 7 bases from J, leaving 17 bases between. Germline CDR1 is SGHRS and CDR2 is YFSETQ. This CDR3 reads CASSLDGGRMNNEQFF. The CDR3 nucleotides read TGCGCCAGCAGCTTGGATGGGGGCAGGATGAATAATGAGCAGTTCTTC.

The CDR3 region has the DNA TGTGCCAGCACAGGGGGCGCGAGTGGCTACACCTTC. Encoded protein: CASTGGASGYTF. The rearrangement links TRBV12-3 or TRBV12-4 to TRBJ1-2, with TRBD1 matching 8 bases. This CDR3 is 12 amino acids long. With V trimmed by 7 bases and J by 7 bases, 5 bases remained unmatched.

The count of this clone is one. The CDR3 loop is CASSPYGQGVSNTEAFF. The CDR3 DNA is TGTGCCAGCAGTCCCTACGGACAGGGGGTTTCGAACACTGAAGCTTTCTTT. V and J are TRBV27 and TRBJ1-1, with 10 bases lining up with TRBD1. Germline loops: CDR1 MNHEY, CDR2 SMNVEV (reference sequence). The CDR3 spans 17 residues. V lost 5 bases and J lost 1; bases outside the gene matches: 10.

The V call is TRBV4-3, the J call TRBJ1-4, with 9 bases lining up with TRBD1. CDR3 length: 15 residues. The V gene end was trimmed by 3 bases and the J gene end by 5 bases; junction bases not matched to a gene: 4. CDR1 and CDR2 from the germline V gene are LGHNA and YSLEER. The CDR3 is CASSQPTGGNEKLFF. CDR3 in DNA: TGCGCCAGCAGCCAGCCGACAGGGGGAAATGAAAAACTGTTTTTT.

V is TRBV5-4 and J is TRBJ2-1, with 10 bases lining up with TRBD2. This CDR3 region has 15 residues. The germline V gene encodes CDR1 SGHNT and CDR2 YYREEE (reference sequence). The junction had 2 bases not matched to a gene; V was cut back by 1 base and J by 4 bases. CDR3 nucleotide sequence: TGTGCCAGCAGCTTGAGACTAGCGGGTTACAATGAGCAGTTCTTC. It encodes CASSLRLAGYNEQFF.